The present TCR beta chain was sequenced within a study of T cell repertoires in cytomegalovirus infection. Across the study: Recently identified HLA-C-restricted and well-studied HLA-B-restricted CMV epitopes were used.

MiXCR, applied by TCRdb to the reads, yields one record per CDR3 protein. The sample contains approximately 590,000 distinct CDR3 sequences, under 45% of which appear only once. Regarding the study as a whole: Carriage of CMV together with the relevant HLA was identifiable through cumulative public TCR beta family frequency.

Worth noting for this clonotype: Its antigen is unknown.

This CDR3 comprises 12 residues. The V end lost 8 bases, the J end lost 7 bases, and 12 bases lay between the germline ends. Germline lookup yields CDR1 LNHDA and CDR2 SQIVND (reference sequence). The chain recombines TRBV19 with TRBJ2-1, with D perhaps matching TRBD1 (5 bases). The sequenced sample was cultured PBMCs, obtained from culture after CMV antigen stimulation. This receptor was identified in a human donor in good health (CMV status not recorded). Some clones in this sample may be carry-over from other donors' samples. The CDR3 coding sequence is TGTGCCAGTGGCCGACAGTATAATGAGCAGTTCTTC. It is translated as CASGRQYNEQFF. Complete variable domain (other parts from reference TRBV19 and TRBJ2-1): DGGITQSPKYLFRKEGQNVTLSCEQNLNHDAMYWYRQDPGQGLRLIYYSQIVNDFQKGDIAEGYSVSREKKESFPLTVTSAQKNPTAFYLCASGRQYNEQFFGPGTRLTVL.